These T cell receptor beta chains were read from a single sample in a study of vaccination effects on CD4 cells after COVID-19. Using immunoSEQ multiplex PCR, the repertoire was profiled, and TCRdb retains in-frame clones only, with some absent. Of around 79,000 clones detected, around 78% appear once; the ten largest clones hold roughly a tenth. Their antigen targets remain unknown. Sequenced here: CD4+ T cells from PBMCs cultured with SARS-CoV-2 spike peptides, sampled before COVID-19 vaccination. These receptors were obtained from a human donor who received a COVID-19 vaccine. CDR3s include the opening cysteine and the closing phenylalanine or tryptophan. Some rows mark clone size as missing; the rest say once, few, many or name a class of expanded clone.

V gene	J gene	clone size	CDR3 protein
TRBV7-9	TRBJ2-1	-	CASSLRQDNEQFF
TRBV14	TRBJ1-2	few	CASSHTRSYGYTF
TRBV5-1	TRBJ2-2	-	CASSFNGGTGELFF
TRBV5-4	TRBJ1-4	-	CASSLVGGVNEKLFF
TRBV19	TRBJ1-5	-	CASREGAYSNQPQHF
TRBV28	TRBJ1-4	once	CASSLIRRGSEKLFF
TRBV6-5	TRBJ2-2	once	CASSYLAGGRTGELFF
TRBV19	TRBJ1-1	once	CASSIVRHSLDTEAFF
TRBV6-6	TRBJ1-1	few	CASSYSSATAFF
TRBV7-7	TRBJ2-2	-	CASSLEVFRETNTGELFF
TRBV6-5	TRBJ2-5	-	CATTWYAGQETQYF
TRBV28	TRBJ2-3	-	CASSSASTDTQYF
TRBV7-3	TRBJ1-2	-	CASSSGQAMGYTF
TRBV28	TRBJ1-1	once	CASRLRANTEAFF
TRBV18	TRBJ2-3	-	CASYPRASGGLDTQYF
TRBV27	TRBJ2-1	-	CATGLAGGGSEQFF
TRBV10-3	TRBJ1-4	-	CAISGQGSNEKLFF
TRBV7-2	TRBJ1-5	-	CASSFSGTSNQPQHF
TRBV5-1	TRBJ1-2	-	CASSRYGGADYGYTF
TRBV7-9	TRBJ2-3	-	CASSLAGAATQYF
TRBV19	TRBJ1-5	-	CASSIGGGQPQHF
TRBV10-1	TRBJ2-5	-	CASSETGVSAETQYF
TRBV28	TRBJ1-1	-	CASSPPGDRQTEAFF
TRBV7-8	TRBJ1-2	-	CASSTRWGNYGYTF
TRBV7-9	TRBJ2-3	-	CASLQGQGDTQYF
TRBV4-1	TRBJ1-2	-	CASSQRYGGTNYGYTF
TRBV27	TRBJ1-1	few	CASRYDLNTEAFF
TRBV9	TRBJ1-2	-	CASSVPRLGPNYGYTF
TRBV18	TRBJ1-2	-	CASSEETGSAGYTF
TRBV24-1	TRBJ1-4	-	CATSEGAGYNEKLFF
TRBV6-6	TRBJ1-1	-	CASSFGSRVATEAFF
TRBV10-1	TRBJ1-1	few	CASSETAGTGASEAFF
TRBV27	TRBJ2-5	once	CASRKLAGGQETQYF
TRBV5-5	TRBJ2-2	-	CASSLVFAGGAGELFF
TRBV6-2/TRBV6-3	TRBJ1-1	-	CASSWGGVGGREAFF
TRBV5-1	TRBJ2-5	-	CASSLAGGRGETQYF
TRBV30	TRBJ1-2	-	CAWSAGRNYGYTF
TRBV7-3	TRBJ2-2	-	CASSLGLAGTNTGELFF
TRBV6-5	TRBJ2-3	-	CASGRNTQYF
TRBV12-3/TRBV12-4	TRBJ2-1	-	CASSPTRDNEQFF
TRBV7-2	TRBJ2-1	-	CASSPRTGMNEQFF
TRBV6-5	TRBJ1-1	-	CASTPYGMNTEAFF
TRBV12-3/TRBV12-4	TRBJ1-1	-	CASSRQTNTEAFF
TRBV19	TRBJ1-2	-	CASSTRDRGSYTF
TRBV29-1	TRBJ1-2	-	CSVETRGYGYTF
TRBV30	TRBJ1-4	-	CAWSPWRSSGGNEKLFF
TRBV5-6	TRBJ1-2	-	CASSVQGVNGYTF
TRBV19	TRBJ2-5	-	CASMAHGPGQETQYF